Following are 30 T cell receptor beta chains from one sample sequenced in a study of blood T cells in healthy people across ages. A sample-barcoded 5' primer and a J-beta primer mix were used in a second PCR of roughly 6 to 11 cycles. TCRdb fed the 5' RACE reads into MiXCR, producing one record per CDR3 protein. The data contain around 870,000 distinct CDR3 sequences, 29% of them seen just once; the ten biggest clones take up 15% to 20%. Sequences were obtained from blood. These TCRs come from a woman of 80 years or more in good health.

This clonotype was seen many times. The chain carries TRBV9 and TRBJ2-1; 9 bases match TRBD2. J gave up 7 bases and V 2 bases, and 10 bases lay outside the gene matches. Germline assignment: CDR1 SGDLS and CDR2 YYNGEE. This CDR3 contains 16 residues. Written as DNA, the CDR3 is TGTGCCAGCAGCGTTTCCGGCGGGGGGGCGGGGAATGAGCAGTTCTTC. Translation: CASSVSGGGAGNEQFF.

The V gene is TRBV20-1, the J gene TRBJ1-3, with D possibly TRBD1 on 6 matching bases. Germline CDR1 DFQATT, CDR2 SNEGSKA (reference sequence). The CDR3 is made up of 14 amino acids. V lost 3 bases to trimming and J lost 2 bases, with 11 bases between them. CDR3 DNA: TGCAGTGCTAGCCTCAAGGGGGCTGGAAACACCATATATTTT. Translating it yields CSASLKGAGNTIYF.

Only a few counts were recorded for this clonotype. The chain uses TRBV6-5 and TRBJ1-2; TRBD1 is a possible D gene (5 bases). V lost 0 bases and J 7 bases, leaving 15 bases between the germline ends. There are 15 residues in the CDR3. Germline values: CDR1 MNHEY, CDR2 SVGAGI. This CDR3 reads CASSYSSRAGPGYTF. As DNA, the CDR3 is TGTGCCAGCAGTTACTCGTCTCGGGCAGGGCCTGGCTACACCTTC.

This clonotype was recorded at least ten times. The chain recombines TRBV14 with TRBJ2-1, with no clear D. V was clipped by 3 bases and J by 0 bases, with 6 bases between them. The germline V gene has CDR1 SGHDN and CDR2 FVKESK. The CDR3 covers 14 residues. CDR3 in amino acids: CASSQLSSYNEQFF. The DNA for the CDR3 is TGTGCCAGCAGCCAGTTAAGCTCCTACAATGAGCAGTTCTTC.

V usage is TRBV15 and J usage is TRBJ2-1, with 14 bases matching TRBD2. In germline, CDR1 is LNHNV, CDR2 YYDKDF (reference sequence). V was clipped by 0 bases and J by 9 bases; unmatched bases: 4. CDR3 size: 16 residues. The CDR3 nucleotides read TGTGCCACCAGCAGAGATCTAGGACTAGCGGGGGGTGAGCAGTTCTTC. Translated: CATSRDLGLAGGEQFF.

The chain joins TRBV20-1 to TRBJ1-1; D not certain. Deletions cut 1 base from V and 3 bases from J, with 15 bases between. This CDR3 has 15 amino acids. Germline V gene lookup returns CDR1 DFQATT and CDR2 SNEGSKA (reference sequence). Here the CDR3 reads CSARGQLLVDTEAFF. The DNA of the CDR3 is TGCAGTGCTAGAGGGCAATTATTGGTGGACACTGAAGCTTTCTTT.

The rearrangement joins TRBV7-6 to TRBJ1-4, with D perhaps matching TRBD1 (5 bases). Germline V CDR1 and CDR2: SGHVS, FNYEAQ. The length of the CDR3 is 12 residues. Trimming cost V 10 bases and J 7 bases, with 13 bases left between them. The CDR3 DNA reads as TGTGCCACCCGCGGGAGGGGTGAAAAACTGTTTTTT. It translates to CATRGRGEKLFF.

Concerning this clonotype: Possible read error: a much larger clone is one base away. A read error is likely, as this CDR3 ends without the conserved phenylalanine or tryptophan. The CDR3 DNA reads as TGTGCCAGCGCGGTGGGGGGAACCCAAGAGACCCAGTACTGC. Residues: CASAVGGTQETQYC. The chain links TRBV6-5 to TRBJ2-5, with D perhaps matching TRBD2 (6 bases). There are 14 residues in the CDR3. Germline lookup yields CDR1 MNHEY and CDR2 SVGAGI. Trimming removed 8 bases from V and 1 base from J, with 14 bases in between.

This clonotype came up many times. The chain uses TRBV7-9 and TRBJ1-4; D perhaps matches TRBD1 (5 bases). Trimming took 8 bases from V and 8 from J, leaving 6 bases between them. The CDR3 runs 10 residues. Germline V gene data show CDR1 as SEHNR and CDR2 as FQNEAQ (reference sequence). CDR3 sequence: CASGGEKLFF. Written as DNA, the CDR3 is TGTGCCAGCGGGGGGGAAAAACTGTTTTTT. Filled out from reference TRBV7-9 and TRBJ1-4, the complete variable domain reads DTGVSQNPRHKITKRGQNVTFRCDPISEHNRLYWYRQTLGQGPEFLTYFQNEAQLEKSRLLSDRFSAERPKGSFSTLEIQRTEQGDSAMYLCASGGEKLFFGSGTQLSVL.

This chain uses TRBV7-8 with TRBJ1-5; D is ambiguous. The length of the CDR3 is 13 residues. Germline CDR1 and CDR2: SGHVS and FQNEAQ. V was pared by 0 bases and J by 5 bases, with 5 bases between. CDR3 residues: CASSLALYQPQHF. CDR3 coding DNA: TGTGCCAGCAGCTTAGCGCTATATCAGCCCCAGCATTTT.

The J gene is TRBJ2-5, the V gene TRBV7-3; maybe TRBD1 (6 bases). The closer fit of TRBJ2-7 to the DNA end suggests the J call may be wrong. The CDR3 totals 14 residues. Germline V gives CDR1 SGHTA, CDR2 FQGTGA. DNA for the CDR3: TGTGCCAGCAGCCCCGGGACAAGGGCGGACGAGCAGTACTTC. Protein: CASSPGTRADEQYF.

In the case of this clonotype: This may stem from a read error, because a much larger clone lies one nucleotide away. This chain joins TRBV5-1 and TRBJ2-1; no clear D gene. The CDR3 is 15 residues long. Germline loops: CDR1 SGHRS, CDR2 YFSETQ. CDR3 in amino acids: CVSSLVGPIYNEQFF. The CDR3 coding sequence is TGCGTCAGCAGCTTGGTGGGTCCCATCTACAATGAGCAGTTCTTC.

Ten or more counts support this clonotype. The gene calls are TRBV20-1 and TRBJ2-5, with D possibly matching TRBD1 (6 bases). The V end was cut by 3 bases, the J end by 3 bases, with 17 bases between. Looked up from germline, CDR1 is DFQATT and CDR2 is SNEGSKA (reference sequence). This CDR3 has 15 residues. In DNA form, the CDR3 reads TGCAGTGCTAGTTTGCCCAGGGGATATAAAGAGACCCAGTACTTC. Protein: CSASLPRGYKETQYF.

The rearrangement joins TRBV5-1 to TRBJ2-5, with no clear D. Germline V gene lookup returns CDR1 SGHRS and CDR2 YFSETQ. This CDR3 is 15 amino acids long. V was clipped by 4 bases and J by 2 bases, with 15 bases between them. The DNA of the CDR3 is TGCGCCAGCAGCGCTGGACGGATTGCTCAAGAGACCCAGTACTTC. It codes for CASSAGRIAQETQYF. The whole variable domain, remainder taken from reference TRBV5-1 and TRBJ2-5, is KAGVTQTPRYLIKTRGQQVTLSCSPISGHRSVSWYQQTPGQGLQFLFEYFSETQRNKGNFPGRFSGRQFSNSRSEMNVSTLELGDSALYLCASSAGRIAQETQYFGPGTRLLVL.

On this clonotype itself: With a much larger clone just one base away, this may be a read error. The chain has TRBV7-2 and TRBJ2-5; D may be TRBD2 (6 bases). This CDR3 has 14 residues. The ends were cut back, 3 bases at V and 11 bases at J, with 19 bases in the middle. In germline, CDR1 is SGHTA, CDR2 FQGNSA. The CDR3 sequence is CASSLSRGSNEQYF. As DNA, the CDR3 is TGTGCCAGCAGCTTGTCGCGGGGAAGCAATGAGCAGTACTTC. Full variable domain (rest looked up from reference TRBV7-2 and TRBJ2-5): GAGVSQSPSNKVTEKGKDVELRCDPISGHTALYWYRQSLGQGLEFLIYFQGNSAPDKSGLPSDRFSAERTGGSVSTLTIQRTQQEDSAVYLCASSLSRGSNEQYFGPGTRLLVL.

This clonotype showed up many times. This chain uses TRBV12-3 or TRBV12-4 with TRBJ2-1; 7 bases line up with TRBD2. V lost 2 bases and J lost 6; bases outside the gene matches: 7. This CDR3 is 15 amino acids long. For the CDR3, the DNA is TGTGCCAGCAGTTTAATCCTAGCGGAACGCAATGAGCAGTTCTTC. This codes for CASSLILAERNEQFF.

This clonotype was observed many times. The J gene is TRBJ2-5, the V gene TRBV9; D is unclear. Germline loops: CDR1 SGDLS, CDR2 YYNGEE. The germline V and J ends were trimmed by 3 bases and 4 bases, with 10 bases remaining between them. This CDR3 region has 13 residues. The CDR3 DNA follows: TGTGCCAGCAGCGCCTCCCTGGGAGAGACCCAGTACTTC. It codes for CASSASLGETQYF.

This clonotype was picked up a small number of times. The chain combines TRBV6-5 with TRBJ2-6, with 11 positions matching TRBD1. The CDR3 has 16 amino acids. After removal of 8 bases from V and 0 bases from J, the junction contained 3 bases not matched to a gene. Germline lookup yields CDR1 MNHEY and CDR2 SVGAGI. The CDR3: CASGTGGHSGANVLTF. The CDR3 DNA reads as TGTGCCAGCGGGACAGGGGGACACTCTGGGGCCAACGTCCTGACTTTC.

This clonotype has at least ten counts. This sequence joins TRBV6-6 and TRBJ2-6; 9 bases are a match to TRBD1. Losses at the gene ends were 5 bases for V and 6 bases for J; bases not matched to a gene: 5. CDR3 size: 15 residues. Germline CDR1 and CDR2: MNHNY and SVGAGI (reference sequence). The CDR3 reads CASSKQGAKANVLTF. The CDR3 DNA follows: TGTGCCAGCAGTAAACAGGGGGCCAAGGCCAACGTCCTGACTTTC.

In its sample, this clonotype was seen many times. The chain uses TRBV11-2 and TRBJ2-3; D is perhaps TRBD2 (5 bases). With 5 bases removed from V and 3 bases from J, the gap between germline ends came to 15 bases. Germline assignment: CDR1 SGHAT and CDR2 FQNNGV. The CDR3 covers 15 residues. In nucleotides, the CDR3 is TGTGCCAGCAGCCCCTCATTTCGGGAAACAGATACGCAGTATTTT. Translating gives CASSPSFRETDTQYF.

This clonotype was counted only a few times. The genes are TRBV20-1 and TRBJ1-6, with D perhaps matching TRBD1 (6 bases). Trimming cost V 0 bases and J 9 bases, with 18 bases left between them. Germline V gives CDR1 DFQATT, CDR2 SNEGSKA (reference sequence). The CDR3 spans 16 residues. CDR3 sequence: CSARDHRRGEVSPLHF. The CDR3 nucleotides read TGCAGTGCTAGAGATCACCGGAGGGGGGAAGTTTCACCCCTCCACTTT.

This clonotype turned up a few times. The rearrangement links TRBV6-2 or TRBV6-3 to TRBJ2-7, with D perhaps matching TRBD2 (5 bases). The V gene lost 5 bases and the J gene lost 2 bases, with 25 bases spanning the gap. Germline V gene lookup returns CDR1 MNHEY and CDR2 SVGEGT. The CDR3 is 18 amino acids. The CDR3 DNA reads as TGTGCCAGCAGTCCCGCCCCCCCTCTGAGGGCCCACACCTACGAGCAGTACTTC. Translating gives CASSPAPPLRAHTYEQYF.

In its sample, this clonotype was seen many times. One base away lies a much larger clone, so this may be a sequencing read error. The chain joins TRBV5-1 to TRBJ2-7; 8 bases fit TRBD1. CDR3 length: 14 amino acids. The germline CDR1 and CDR2 sequences are SGHRS and YFSETQ. J lost 2 bases, V lost 3 bases, and 4 bases had no gene match. The CDR3 DNA reads as TGCGCCAGCAGCTGGCCGGGACAGGCCTACGAGCAGTACTTC. It is translated as CASSWPGQAYEQYF.

J is TRBJ1-6 and V is TRBV20-1; the D is unclear. The germline V gene has CDR1 DFQATT and CDR2 SNEGSKA (reference sequence). The CDR3 totals 13 residues. V lost 3 bases, J lost 13 bases, and 16 bases lay in between. The CDR3 region is CSARGGDNPPLHF. In DNA form, the CDR3 reads TGCAGTGCTAGGGGTGGGGATAATCCGCCCCTCCACTTT.

This clonotype was picked up many times. V gene TRBV7-6 combines with J gene TRBJ1-2; a possible D gene is TRBD1 (5 bases). Trimming stripped 0 bases from V and 2 bases from J, with 13 bases between. The germline V gene encodes CDR1 SGHVS and CDR2 FNYEAQ. This CDR3 is built from 16 residues. CDR3 DNA: TGTGCCAGCAGCTTAGCGGTTGCAGGGACGAACTATGGCTACACCTTC. Translation: CASSLAVAGTNYGYTF.

Note on this clonotype: Compared with germline, one end of the junction differs, possibly owing to a read error. This chain joins TRBV7-2 and TRBJ1-5; possibly TRBD1 for D (6 bases). The CDR3 length is 15 residues. Germline loops: CDR1 SGHTA, CDR2 FQGNSA. CDR3 nucleotide sequence: TGTGCCAGCGGCTTAGGGGGACCTAGCAATCAGCCCCAGCATTTT. Encoded protein: CASGLGGPSNQPQHF.

DNA for the CDR3: TGCAAGGTGGGCTCGTACAATGAGCAGTTCTTC. Protein: CKVGSYNEQFF. The chain is built from TRBV29-1 and TRBJ2-1; D ambiguous. CDR1 and CDR2 (germline): SQVTM, ANQGSEA. CDR3 size: 11 residues.

The genes are TRBV7-9 and TRBJ1-4; a weak D match, TRBD1 (5 bases). CDR1 and CDR2 from the germline V gene are SEHNR and FQNEAQ (reference sequence). The CDR3 runs to 15 residues. V lost 4 bases, J lost 4 bases, and 13 bases lay in between. CDR3 bases: TGTGCCAGCAGCTCAACTCTTGGGGGTAATGAAAAACTGTTTTTT. It is translated as CASSSTLGGNEKLFF.

This clonotype was recorded at least ten times. This chain joins TRBV7-2 and TRBJ1-4; a weak D match, TRBD1 (6 bases). Germline V gene sequence: CDR1 SGHTA, CDR2 FQGNSA. V was clipped by 6 bases and J by 8 bases, with 16 bases between them. CDR3 length equals 14 residues. The CDR3: CASSYTGFGEKLFF. The CDR3 nucleotides are TGTGCCAGCAGTTATACAGGGTTCGGGGAAAAACTGTTTTTT.

The table lists this clonotype with a few counts. The CDR3 nucleotides read TGTGCCAGCAGGCTAAGGGGGGCTAGGTCCTCCTATGAGCAGTTCTTC. Its protein product is CASRLRGARSSYEQFF. This chain uses TRBV2 with TRBJ2-1, with D possibly being TRBD1 or TRBD2 (6 bases each). The V and J ends lost 6 bases and 8 bases respectively, with 23 bases between them. Germline V lookup: CDR1 SNHLY, CDR2 FYNNEI. This CDR3 has 16 amino acids.